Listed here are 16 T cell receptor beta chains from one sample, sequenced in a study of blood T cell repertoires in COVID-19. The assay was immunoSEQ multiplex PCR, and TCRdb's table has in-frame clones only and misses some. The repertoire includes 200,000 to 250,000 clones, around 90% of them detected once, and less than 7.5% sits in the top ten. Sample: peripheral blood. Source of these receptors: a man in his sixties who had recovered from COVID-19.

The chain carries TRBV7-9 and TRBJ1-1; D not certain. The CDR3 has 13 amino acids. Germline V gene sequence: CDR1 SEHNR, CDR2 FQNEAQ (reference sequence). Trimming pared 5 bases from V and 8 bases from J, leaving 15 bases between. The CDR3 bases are TGTGCCAGCAGCCTCCGAGATTCAACCGAAGCTTTCTTT. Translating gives CASSLRDSTEAFF.

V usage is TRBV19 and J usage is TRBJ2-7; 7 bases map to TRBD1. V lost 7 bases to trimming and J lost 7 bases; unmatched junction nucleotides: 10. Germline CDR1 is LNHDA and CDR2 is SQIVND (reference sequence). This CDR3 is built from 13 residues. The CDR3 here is CASKGTDRWEQYF. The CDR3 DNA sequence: TGTGCCAGTAAGGGGACAGATCGATGGGAGCAGTACTTC. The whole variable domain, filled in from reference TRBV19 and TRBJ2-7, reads DGGITQSPKYLFRKEGQNVTLSCEQNLNHDAMYWYRQDPGQGLRLIYYSQIVNDFQKGDIAEGYSVSREKKESFPLTVTSAQKNPTAFYLCASKGTDRWEQYFGPGTRLTVT.

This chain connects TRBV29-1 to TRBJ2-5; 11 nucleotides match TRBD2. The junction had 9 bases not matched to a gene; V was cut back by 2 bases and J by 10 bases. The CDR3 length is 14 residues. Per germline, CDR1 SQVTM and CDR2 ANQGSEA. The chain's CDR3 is CSVERGLAGGGQYF. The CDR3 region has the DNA TGCAGCGTTGAACGGGGCCTAGCGGGAGGAGGCCAGTACTTC.

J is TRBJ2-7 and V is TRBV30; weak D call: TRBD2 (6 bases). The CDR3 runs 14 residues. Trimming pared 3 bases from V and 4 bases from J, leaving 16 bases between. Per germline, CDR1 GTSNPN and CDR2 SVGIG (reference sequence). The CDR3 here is CAWSRGSGVYEQYF. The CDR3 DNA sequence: TGTGCCTGGAGCCGGGGTAGCGGAGTATACGAGCAGTACTTC.

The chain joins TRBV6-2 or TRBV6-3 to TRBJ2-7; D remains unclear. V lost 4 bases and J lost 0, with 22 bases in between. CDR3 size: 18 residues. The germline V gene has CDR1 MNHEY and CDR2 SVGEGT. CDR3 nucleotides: TGTGCCAGCAGTTTTCTTCCTCCAGTAGCCAGAAGCTCCTACGAGCAGTACTTC. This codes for CASSFLPPVARSSYEQYF.

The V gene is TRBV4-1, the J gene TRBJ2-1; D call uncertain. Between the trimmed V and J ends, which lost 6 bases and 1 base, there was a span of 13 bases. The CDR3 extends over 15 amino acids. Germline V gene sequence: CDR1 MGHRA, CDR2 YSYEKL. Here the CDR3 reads CASSQSSGSYNEQFF. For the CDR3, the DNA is TGCGCCAGCAGTCAATCCTCCGGGTCCTACAATGAGCAGTTCTTC.

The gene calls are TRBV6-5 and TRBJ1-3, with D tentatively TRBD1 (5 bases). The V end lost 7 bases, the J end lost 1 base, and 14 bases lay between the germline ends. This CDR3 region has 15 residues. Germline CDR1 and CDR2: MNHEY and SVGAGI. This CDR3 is CASTFGGISGNTIYF. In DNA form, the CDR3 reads TGTGCCAGCACGTTCGGGGGGATATCTGGAAACACCATATATTTT.

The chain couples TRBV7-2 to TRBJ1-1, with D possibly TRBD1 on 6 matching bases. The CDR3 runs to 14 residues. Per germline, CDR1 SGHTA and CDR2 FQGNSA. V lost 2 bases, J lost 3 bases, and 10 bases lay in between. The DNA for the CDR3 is TGTGCCAGCAGCTTACAGAAGGGGGACACTGAAGCTTTCTTT. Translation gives CASSLQKGDTEAFF.

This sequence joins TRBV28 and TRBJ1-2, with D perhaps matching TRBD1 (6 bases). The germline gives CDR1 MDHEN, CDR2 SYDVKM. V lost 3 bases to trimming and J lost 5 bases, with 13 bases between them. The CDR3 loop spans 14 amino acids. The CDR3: CASSLSLRGYGYTF. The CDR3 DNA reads TGTGCCAGCAGTTTGTCTCTAAGGGGGTATGGCTACACCTTC.

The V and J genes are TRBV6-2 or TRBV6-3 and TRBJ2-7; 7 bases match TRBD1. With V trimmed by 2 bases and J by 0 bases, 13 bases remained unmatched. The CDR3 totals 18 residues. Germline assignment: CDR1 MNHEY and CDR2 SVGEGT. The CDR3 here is CASSYVRPSGGISYEQYF. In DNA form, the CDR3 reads TGTGCCAGCAGTTACGTCCGCCCCTCAGGGGGAATCTCCTACGAGCAGTACTTC.

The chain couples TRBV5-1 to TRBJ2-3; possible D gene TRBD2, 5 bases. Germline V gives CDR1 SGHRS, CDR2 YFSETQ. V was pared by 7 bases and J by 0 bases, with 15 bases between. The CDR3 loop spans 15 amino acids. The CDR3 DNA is TGCGCCAGCGGAACCATAGCGCTAAGCACAGATACGCAGTATTTT. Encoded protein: CASGTIALSTDTQYF.

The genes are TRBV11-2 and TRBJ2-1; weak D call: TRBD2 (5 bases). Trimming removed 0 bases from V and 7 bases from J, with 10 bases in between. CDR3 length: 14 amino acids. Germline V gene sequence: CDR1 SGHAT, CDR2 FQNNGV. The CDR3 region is CASSLEVAWNEQFF. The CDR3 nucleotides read TGTGCCAGCAGCTTAGAGGTAGCGTGGAATGAGCAGTTCTTC.

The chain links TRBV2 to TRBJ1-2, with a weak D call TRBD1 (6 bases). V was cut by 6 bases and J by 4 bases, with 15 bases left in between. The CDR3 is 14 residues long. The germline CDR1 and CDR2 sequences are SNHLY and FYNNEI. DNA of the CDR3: TGTGCCAGCAGAGCAAAACAGGGACCCTATGGCTACACCTTC. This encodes CASRAKQGPYGYTF.

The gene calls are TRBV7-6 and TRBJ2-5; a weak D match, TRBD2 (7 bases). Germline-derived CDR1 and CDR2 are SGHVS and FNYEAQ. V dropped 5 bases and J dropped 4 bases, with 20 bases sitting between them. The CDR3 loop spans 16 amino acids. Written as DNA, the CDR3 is TGTGCCAGCAGCGCGCACCGGTCGGGGGGCAGAGAGACCCAGTACTTC. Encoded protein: CASSAHRSGGRETQYF. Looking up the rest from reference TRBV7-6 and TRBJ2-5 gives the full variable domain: GAGVSQSPRYKVTKRGQDVALRCDPISGHVSLYWYRQALGQGPEFLTYFNYEAQQDKSGLPNDRFSAERPEGSISTLTIQRTEQRDSAMYRCASSAHRSGGRETQYFGPGTRLLVL.

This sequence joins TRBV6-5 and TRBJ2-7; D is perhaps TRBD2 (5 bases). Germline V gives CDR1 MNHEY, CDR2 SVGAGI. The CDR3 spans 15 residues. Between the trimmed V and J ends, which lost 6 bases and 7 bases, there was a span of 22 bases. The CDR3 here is CASRPLGRKEQEQYF. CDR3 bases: TGTGCCAGCAGGCCTCTAGGGAGAAAAGAGCAGGAGCAGTACTTC.

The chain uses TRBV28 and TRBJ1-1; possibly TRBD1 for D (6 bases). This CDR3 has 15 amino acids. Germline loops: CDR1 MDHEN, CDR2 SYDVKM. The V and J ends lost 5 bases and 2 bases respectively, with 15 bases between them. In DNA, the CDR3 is TGTGCCAGCAGTCTCGGCCAGGGGATAAACACTGAAGCTTTCTTT. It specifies CASSLGQGINTEAFF.